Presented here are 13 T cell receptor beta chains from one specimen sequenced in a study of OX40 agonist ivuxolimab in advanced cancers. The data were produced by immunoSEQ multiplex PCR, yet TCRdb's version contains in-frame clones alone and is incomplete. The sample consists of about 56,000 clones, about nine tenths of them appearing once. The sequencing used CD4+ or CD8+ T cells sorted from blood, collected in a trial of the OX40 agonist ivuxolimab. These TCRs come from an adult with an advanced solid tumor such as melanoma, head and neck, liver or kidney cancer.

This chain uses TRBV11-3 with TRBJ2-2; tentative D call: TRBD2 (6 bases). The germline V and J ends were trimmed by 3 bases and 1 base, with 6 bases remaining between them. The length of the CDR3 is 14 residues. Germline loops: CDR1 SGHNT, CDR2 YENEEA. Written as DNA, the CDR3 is TGTGCCAGCAGCTTTAGCGGGAACACCGGGGAGCTGTTTTTT. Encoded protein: CASSFSGNTGELFF.

The CDR3 spells CASSLVSGASSYNEQFF. In DNA form, the CDR3 reads TGTGCCAGCAGCTTAGTGTCCGGGGCTAGCTCCTACAATGAGCAGTTCTTC. The rearrangement uses TRBV11-2 and TRBJ2-1; D may correspond to TRBD1 or TRBD2 (5 bases each). CDR3 length: 17 amino acids. V lost 1 base, J lost 0 bases, and 13 bases lay in between. CDR1 SGHAT and CDR2 FQNNGV come from the germline V gene. Filled out from reference TRBV11-2 and TRBJ2-1, the complete variable domain reads EAGVAQSPRYKIIEKRQSVAFWCNPISGHATLYWYQQILGQGPKLLIQFQNNGVVDDSQLPKDRFSAERLKGVDSTLKIQPAKLEDSAVYLCASSLVSGASSYNEQFFGPGTRLTVL.

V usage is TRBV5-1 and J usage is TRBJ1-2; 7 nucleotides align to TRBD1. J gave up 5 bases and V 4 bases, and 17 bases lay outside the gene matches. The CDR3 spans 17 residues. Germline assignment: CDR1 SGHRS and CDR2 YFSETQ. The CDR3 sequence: CASSQRGPGTALYGYTF. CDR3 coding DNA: TGCGCCAGCAGCCAACGGGGGCCCGGGACAGCACTATATGGCTACACCTTC.

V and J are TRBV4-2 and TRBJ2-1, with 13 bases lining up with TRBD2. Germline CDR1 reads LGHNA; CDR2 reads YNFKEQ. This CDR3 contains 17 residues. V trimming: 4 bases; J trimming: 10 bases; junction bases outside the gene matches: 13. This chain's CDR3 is CASSPTLTSGRGGEQFF. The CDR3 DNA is TGTGCCAGCAGCCCTACCCTAACTAGCGGGAGGGGCGGGGAGCAGTTCTTC.

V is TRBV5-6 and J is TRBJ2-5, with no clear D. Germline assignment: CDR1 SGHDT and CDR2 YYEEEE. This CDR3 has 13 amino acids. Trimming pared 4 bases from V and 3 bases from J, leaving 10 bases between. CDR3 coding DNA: TGTGCCAGCAGCCCGACGACCGAAGAGACCCAGTACTTC. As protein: CASSPTTEETQYF.

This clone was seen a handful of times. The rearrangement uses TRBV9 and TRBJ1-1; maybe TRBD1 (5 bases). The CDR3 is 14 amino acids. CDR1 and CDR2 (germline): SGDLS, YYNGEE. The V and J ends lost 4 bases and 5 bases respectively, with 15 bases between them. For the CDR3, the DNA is TGTGCCAGCAGCATATCATCAGGGTTTACTGAAGCTTTCTTT. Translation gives CASSISSGFTEAFF.

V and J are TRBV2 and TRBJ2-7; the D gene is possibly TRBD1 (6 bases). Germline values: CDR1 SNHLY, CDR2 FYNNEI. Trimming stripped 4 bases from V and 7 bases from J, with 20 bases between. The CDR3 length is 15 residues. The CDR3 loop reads CASSGRSQGSGEQYF. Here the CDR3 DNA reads TGTGCCAGCAGTGGGCGATCACAGGGAAGTGGAGAGCAGTACTTC.

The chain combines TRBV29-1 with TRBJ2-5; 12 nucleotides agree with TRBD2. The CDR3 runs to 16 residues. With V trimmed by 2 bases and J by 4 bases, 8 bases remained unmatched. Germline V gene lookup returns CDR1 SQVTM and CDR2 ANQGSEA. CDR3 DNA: TGCAGCGTTGAACCCGCGACTAGCGGGAGAGGAGAGACCCAGTACTTC. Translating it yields CSVEPATSGRGETQYF.

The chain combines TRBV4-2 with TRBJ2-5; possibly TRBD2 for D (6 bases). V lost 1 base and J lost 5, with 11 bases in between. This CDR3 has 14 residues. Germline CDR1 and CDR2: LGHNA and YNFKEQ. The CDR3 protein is CASSQGGVDETQYF. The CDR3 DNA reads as TGTGCCAGCAGCCAAGGGGGGGTGGACGAGACCCAGTACTTC.

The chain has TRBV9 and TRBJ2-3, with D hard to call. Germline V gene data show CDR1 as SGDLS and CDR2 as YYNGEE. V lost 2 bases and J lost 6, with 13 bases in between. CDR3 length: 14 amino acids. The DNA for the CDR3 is TGTGCCAGCAGCGTGGGCAGCTTTGGGGATACGCAGTATTTT. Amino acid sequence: CASSVGSFGDTQYF.

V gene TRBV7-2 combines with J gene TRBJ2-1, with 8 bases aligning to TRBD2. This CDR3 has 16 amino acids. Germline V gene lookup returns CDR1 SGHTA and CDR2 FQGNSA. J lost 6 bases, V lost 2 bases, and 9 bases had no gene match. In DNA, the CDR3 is TGTGCCAGCAGCTTAAAAGCGGGAGAACCTTTCAATGAGCAGTTCTTC. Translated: CASSLKAGEPFNEQFF.

DNA for the CDR3: TGTGCCAGCAGTCAGACAGGCTTGAGCTCCTACAATGAGCAGTTCTTC. Protein sequence: CASSQTGLSSYNEQFF. The chain carries TRBV7-9 and TRBJ2-1; a weak D match, TRBD1 (6 bases). In germline, CDR1 is SEHNR, CDR2 FQNEAQ (reference sequence). This CDR3 has 16 amino acids. Between the trimmed V and J ends, which lost 6 bases and 0 bases, there was a span of 15 bases.

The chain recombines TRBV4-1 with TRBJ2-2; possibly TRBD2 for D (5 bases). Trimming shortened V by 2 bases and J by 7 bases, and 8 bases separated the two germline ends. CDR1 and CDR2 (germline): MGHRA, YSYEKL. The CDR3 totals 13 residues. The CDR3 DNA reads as TGCGCCAGCAGCCAAAATGGAGGCGGGGAGCTGTTTTTT. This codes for CASSQNGGGELFF.